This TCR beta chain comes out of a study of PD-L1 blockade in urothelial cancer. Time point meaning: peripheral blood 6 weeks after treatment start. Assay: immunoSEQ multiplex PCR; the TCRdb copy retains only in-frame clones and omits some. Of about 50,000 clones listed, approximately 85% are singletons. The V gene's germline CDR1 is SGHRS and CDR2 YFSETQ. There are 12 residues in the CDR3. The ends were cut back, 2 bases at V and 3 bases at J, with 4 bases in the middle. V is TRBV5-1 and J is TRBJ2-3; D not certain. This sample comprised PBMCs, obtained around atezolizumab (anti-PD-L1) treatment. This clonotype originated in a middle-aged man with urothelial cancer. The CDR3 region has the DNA TGCGCCAGCAGCTTCCTGACAGATACGCAGTATTTT. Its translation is CASSFLTDTQYF.